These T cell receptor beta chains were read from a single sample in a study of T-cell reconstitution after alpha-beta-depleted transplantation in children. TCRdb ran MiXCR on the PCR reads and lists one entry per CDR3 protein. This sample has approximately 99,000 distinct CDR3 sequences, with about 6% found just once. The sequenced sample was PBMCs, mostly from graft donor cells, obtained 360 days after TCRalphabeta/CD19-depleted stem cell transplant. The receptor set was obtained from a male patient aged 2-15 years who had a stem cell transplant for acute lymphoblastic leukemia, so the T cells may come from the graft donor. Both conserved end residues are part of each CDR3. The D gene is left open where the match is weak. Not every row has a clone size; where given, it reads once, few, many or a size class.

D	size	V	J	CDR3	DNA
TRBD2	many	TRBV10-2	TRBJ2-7	CASSVPERGIYEQYF	TGCGCCAGCAGTGTTCCAGAGCGGGGGATCTACGAGCAGTACTTC
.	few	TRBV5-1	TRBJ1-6	CASSLETGSYNSPLHF	TGCGCCAGCAGCTTGGAAACAGGGTCCTATAATTCACCCCTCCACTTT
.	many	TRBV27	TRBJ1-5	CASSFQGYNQPQHF	TGTGCCAGCAGTTTCCAGGGTTACAATCAGCCCCAGCATTTT
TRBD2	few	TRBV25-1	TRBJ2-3	CASSEGSGGGDTQYF	TGTGCCAGCAGTGAAGGGTCGGGGGGAGGAGATACGCAGTATTTT
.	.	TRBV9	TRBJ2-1	CASSPTRTPLYNEQFF	TGTGCCAGCAGCCCTACTCGAACCCCCCTTTACAATGAGCAGTTCTTC
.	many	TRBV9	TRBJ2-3	CASSPRARPDTQYF	TGTGCCAGCAGCCCCCGCGCTCGTCCAGATACGCAGTATTTT
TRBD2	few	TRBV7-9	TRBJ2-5	CASSLLSGRLQETQYF	TGTGCCAGCAGCTTGTTAAGCGGGAGACTCCAAGAGACCCAGTACTTC
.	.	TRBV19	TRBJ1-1	CASSIKGPTEAFF	TGTGCCAGTAGTATCAAGGGGCCCACTGAAGCTTTCTTT
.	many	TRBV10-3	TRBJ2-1	CAILGGAEQFF	TGTGCCATCCTGGGGGGGGCTGAGCAGTTCTTC
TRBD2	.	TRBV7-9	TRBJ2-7	CASSNRDYSTYEQYF	TGTGCCAGCAGCAACCGGGACTATTCGACCTACGAGCAGTACTTC
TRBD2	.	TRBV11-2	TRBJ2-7	CASSLVSGGPYEQYF	TGTGCCAGCAGCTTAGTCAGCGGGGGCCCCTACGAGCAGTACTTC
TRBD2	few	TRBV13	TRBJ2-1	CASSQVASGARNNEQFF	TGTGCCAGCAGTCAGGTGGCTAGCGGGGCCCGGAACAATGAGCAGTTCTTC
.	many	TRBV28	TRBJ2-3	CASSSLDSTDTQYF	TGTGCCAGCAGTTCCCTGGACAGTACAGATACGCAGTATTTT
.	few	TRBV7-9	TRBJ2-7	CASSLPHGGASSYEQYF	TGTGCCAGCAGCTTACCTCACGGCGGCGCCTCCTCCTACGAGCAGTACTTC
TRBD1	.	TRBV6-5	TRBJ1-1	CASSYPRTGVFEAFF	TGTGCCAGCAGTTACCCCCGGACAGGGGTCTTCGAAGCTTTCTTT
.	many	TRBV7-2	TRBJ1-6	CASSYDNLHYNSPLHF	TGTGCCAGCAGCTATGACAACCTCCACTATAATTCACCCCTCCACTTT